Listed here are 23 T cell receptor beta chains from one sample, sequenced in a study of blood T cell repertoires in COVID-19. TCRdb's table, derived via immunoSEQ multiplex PCR, lists solely in-frame clones and lacks some. The table has approximately 130,000 clones, around 86% seen once. Sequencing was performed on peripheral blood. These receptors were obtained from a man in his fifties or sixties with active COVID-19.

The chain combines TRBV6-5 with TRBJ2-7; 11 bases are a match to TRBD2. This CDR3 has 15 residues. Germline V gives CDR1 MNHEY, CDR2 SVGAGI. V was clipped by 0 bases and J by 6 bases; unmatched bases: 4. For the CDR3, the DNA is TGTGCCAGCAGTTACTCAACCGGGACTAGCGGCGAGCAGTACTTC. Protein product: CASSYSTGTSGEQYF.

V gene TRBV6-1 combines with J gene TRBJ2-2; 11 positions agree with TRBD2. This CDR3 is built from 19 residues. Germline V lookup: CDR1 MNHNS, CDR2 SASEGT. The V gene end was trimmed by 4 bases and the J gene end by 1 base; junction bases not matched to a gene: 11. CDR3 sequence (DNA): TGTGCCAGCAGTGCCCCCGGGACTAGCGGCCTCTTGAACACCGGGGAGCTGTTTTTT. Translating it yields CASSAPGTSGLLNTGELFF.

This chain uses TRBV4-1 with TRBJ2-1; 7 bases agree with TRBD1. V lost 0 bases, J lost 4 bases, and 9 bases stayed unmatched. CDR3 length equals 17 residues. Looked up from germline, CDR1 is MGHRA and CDR2 is YSYEKL. The CDR3 protein is CASSQDSQGVGYNEQFF. The CDR3 coding sequence is TGCGCCAGCAGCCAAGATAGCCAGGGGGTAGGGTACAATGAGCAGTTCTTC.

The CDR3 DNA is TGTGCCAGTAGCCCCACTAGCGGGCGGGTGGTAGGCCAGTACTTC. It translates to CASSPTSGRVVGQYF. This sequence joins TRBV19 and TRBJ2-5; 9 bases line up with TRBD2. The CDR3 length is 15 residues. The V and J ends lost 6 bases and 10 bases, in that order; junction bases with no gene match: 15. Germline loops: CDR1 LNHDA, CDR2 SQIVND (reference sequence).

This clone occurred once. The genes are TRBV5-1 and TRBJ2-1; 9 bases fit TRBD2. J gave up 7 bases and V 0 bases, and 5 bases lay outside the gene matches. The CDR3 has 15 amino acids. The germline CDR1 and CDR2 sequences are SGHRS and YFSETQ. Here the CDR3 DNA reads TGCGCCAGCAGCTTGGGCGGGGGGGCCAGTAATGAGCAGTTCTTC. Protein: CASSLGGGASNEQFF. The full variable domain, its missing parts supplied by reference TRBV5-1 and TRBJ2-1, is KAGVTQTPRYLIKTRGQQVTLSCSPISGHRSVSWYQQTPGQGLQFLFEYFSETQRNKGNFPGRFSGRQFSNSRSEMNVSTLELGDSALYLCASSLGGGASNEQFFGPGTRLTVL.

This clone has just one count. The chain couples TRBV3-1 (or the pseudogene TRBV3-2) to TRBJ2-1; 12 bases agree with TRBD2. Per the germline V gene, CDR1 is LGHDT and CDR2 is YNNKEL (reference sequence). After removal of 5 bases from V and 9 bases from J, the junction contained 8 bases not matched to a gene. CDR3 size: 15 residues. The CDR3 nucleotides read TGTGCCAGCAGCTATGCTAGCGGGGGGGTTTTTGAGCAGTTCTTC. This codes for CASSYASGGVFEQFF.

This chain links TRBV6-6 with TRBJ2-5; 10 nucleotides align to TRBD2. This CDR3 has 16 residues. Germline values: CDR1 MNHNY, CDR2 SVGAGI (reference sequence). V trimming: 6 bases; J trimming: 1 base; junction bases outside the gene matches: 8. DNA for the CDR3: TGTGCCAGCAGCCGCCCTAGACTAGCGGGCCAAGAGACCCAGTACTTC. Translating it yields CASSRPRLAGQETQYF.

CDR3 bases: TGCGCCAGCAGCCCCCAAAACACGGGAGGAGGCTCCTACACCTTC. Translated, it gives CASSPQNTGGGSYTF. This chain connects TRBV5-1 to TRBJ1-2, with D unclear. The CDR3 runs to 15 residues. Trimming removed 4 bases at V and 10 bases at J, with 23 bases between. CDR1 and CDR2 from the germline V gene are SGHRS and YFSETQ. The whole variable domain, filled in from reference TRBV5-1 and TRBJ1-2, reads KAGVTQTPRYLIKTRGQQVTLSCSPISGHRSVSWYQQTPGQGLQFLFEYFSETQRNKGNFPGRFSGRQFSNSRSEMNVSTLELGDSALYLCASSPQNTGGGSYTFGSGTRLTVV.

The rearrangement links TRBV19 to TRBJ2-5; 11 nucleotides match TRBD2. The CDR3 contains 16 residues. V shed 5 bases, J shed 5 bases, and the junction held 10 bases outside the gene matches. Germline CDR1 LNHDA, CDR2 SQIVND (reference sequence). Here the CDR3 DNA reads TGTGCCAGTAGTTCCCCGAGACTAGCGGGGCTGGAGACCCAGTACTTC. It encodes CASSSPRLAGLETQYF.

The V and J genes are TRBV15 and TRBJ2-7; D is uncertain. The CDR3 is 16 residues long. The V end was cut by 1 base, the J end by 2 bases, with 15 bases between. CDR1 LNHNV and CDR2 YYDKDF come from the germline V gene (reference sequence). CDR3 sequence: CATSRGSPSQAYEQYF. The CDR3 nucleotides are TGTGCCACCAGCAGAGGAAGCCCCTCGCAGGCCTACGAGCAGTACTTC.

The V and J genes are TRBV12-3 or TRBV12-4 and TRBJ1-2, with D maybe TRBD1 (6 bases). The CDR3 totals 13 residues. The V end was cut by 2 bases, the J end by 4 bases, with 8 bases between. CDR3 sequence reads: CASSLRGGYGYTF. As DNA, the CDR3 is TGTGCCAGCAGTTTAAGGGGGGGCTATGGCTACACCTTC.

Regarding this clone: The sample holds other DNA sequences that translate to the same CDR3. The genes are TRBV20-1 and TRBJ2-1, with D perhaps matching TRBD2 (7 bases). Per the germline V gene, CDR1 is DFQATT and CDR2 is SNEGSKA (reference sequence). Deletions cut 6 bases from V and 10 bases from J, with 13 bases between. The CDR3 contains 11 residues. CDR3 in amino acids: CSASSGGEQFF. The CDR3 nucleotides are TGCAGTGCATCCTCGGGGGGCGAGCAGTTCTTC.

This clone was seen a single time. This sequence joins TRBV2 and TRBJ1-1; no clear D gene. The CDR3 has 12 amino acids. Germline V gene data show CDR1 as SNHLY and CDR2 as FYNNEI. V was trimmed by 6 bases and J by 10 bases, leaving 15 bases between them. The CDR3 bases are TGTGCCAGCAGAGAGCTTCAAGGAGGAGCTTTCTTT. Residues: CASRELQGGAFF.

This clone has a single count. V gene TRBV3-1 (or the pseudogene TRBV3-2) combines with J gene TRBJ2-2; the D is unclear. The CDR3 sequence is 14 residues long. Germline loops: CDR1 LGHDT, CDR2 YNNKEL (reference sequence). The germline V and J ends were trimmed by 2 bases and 7 bases, with 11 bases remaining between them. CDR3 in amino acids: CASSQLMIGGELFF. The CDR3 DNA reads as TGTGCCAGCAGCCAACTCATGATCGGCGGGGAGCTGTTTTTT.

The genes are TRBV25-1 and TRBJ2-1; 8 nucleotides line up with TRBD2. The CDR3 consists of 16 residues. V was pared by 3 bases and J by 3 bases, with 7 bases of the junction left unmatched. CDR1 MGHDK and CDR2 SYGVNS come from the germline V gene. The CDR3 sequence is CASSDLRGGRYNEQFF. The CDR3 DNA is TGTGCCAGCAGTGATCTTCGGGGGGGCCGCTACAATGAGCAGTTCTTC.

This clone is a singleton in its sample. The gene calls are TRBV25-1 and TRBJ2-2, with D perhaps TRBD2 (5 bases). Germline CDR1 is MGHDK and CDR2 is SYGVNS. This CDR3 region has 14 residues. The V end was cut by 7 bases, the J end by 4 bases, with 13 bases between. CDR3 amino acids: CASTRPGSTGELFF. The CDR3 DNA follows: TGTGCCAGCACCCGACCGGGGAGCACCGGGGAGCTGTTTTTT.

This clone was seen a handful of times. The rearrangement uses TRBV2 and TRBJ1-5; a possible D gene is TRBD1 (6 bases). The CDR3 runs 15 residues. CDR1 is SNHLY, CDR2 FYNNEI, per germline. Trimming cost V 5 bases and J 2 bases, with 13 bases left between them. The DNA of the CDR3 is TGTGCCAGCAGTACAGGGAGTACGGGCAATCAGCCCCAGCATTTT. Translating gives CASSTGSTGNQPQHF.

The genes are TRBV9 and TRBJ2-1; maybe TRBD1 (5 bases). Germline assignment: CDR1 SGDLS and CDR2 YYNGEE. This CDR3 contains 15 residues. The V end was cut by 0 bases, the J end by 9 bases, with 16 bases between. CDR3 residues: CASSVGQSPLGEQFF. CDR3 bases: TGTGCCAGCAGCGTAGGACAGTCGCCCCTCGGTGAGCAGTTCTTC.

The V and J genes are TRBV5-5 and TRBJ1-1; maybe TRBD1 (6 bases). Trimming shortened V by 4 bases and J by 5 bases, and 12 bases separated the two germline ends. Germline assignment: CDR1 SGHKS and CDR2 YYEKEE (reference sequence). This CDR3 has 13 amino acids. The CDR3 region has the DNA TGTGCCAGCAGCCTACAGGGAAGTACTGAAGCTTTCTTT. Translated, it gives CASSLQGSTEAFF.

The rearrangement links TRBV9 to TRBJ2-3, with 9 bases aligning to TRBD2. CDR3 length equals 16 residues. Germline-derived CDR1 and CDR2 are SGDLS and YYNGEE. Trimming cost V 4 bases and J 2 bases; bases outside gene matches: 8. CDR3 sequence: CASSLGTSRHTDTQYF. The CDR3 DNA follows: TGTGCCAGCAGCCTCGGGACTAGCCGACACACAGATACGCAGTATTTT.

This clone showed up just a few times. The gene calls are TRBV2 and TRBJ1-5; D remains unclear. The V gene lost 0 bases and the J gene lost 7 bases, with 16 bases spanning the gap. The CDR3 totals 16 residues. Per the germline V gene, CDR1 is SNHLY and CDR2 is FYNNEI. The CDR3 reads CASSEARPMGGQPQHF. The CDR3 bases are TGTGCCAGCAGTGAAGCGCGGCCGATGGGTGGACAGCCCCAGCATTTT. The full variable domain, in which reference TRBV2 and TRBJ1-5 provide the parts outside the CDR3, is EPEVTQTPSHQVTQMGQEVILRCVPISNHLYFYWYRQILGQKVEFLVSFYNNEISEKSEIFDDQFSVERPDGSNFTLKIRSTKLEDSAMYFCASSEARPMGGQPQHFGDGTRLSIL.

V and J are TRBV5-8 and TRBJ1-5; no firm D call. The V gene lost 1 base and the J gene lost 3 bases, with 14 bases spanning the gap. This CDR3 is 16 amino acids long. The germline V gene has CDR1 SGHTS and CDR2 YDEGEE. The CDR3 spells CASSLLGRRDNQPQHF. CDR3 nucleotides: TGTGCCAGCAGCTTGCTCGGACGGCGGGACAATCAGCCCCAGCATTTT.

This clone was found once. The chain joins TRBV6-5 to TRBJ2-7; the D is unclear. CDR1 and CDR2 from the germline V gene are MNHEY and SVGAGI. The CDR3 is made up of 15 amino acids. Between the trimmed V and J ends, which lost 7 bases and 4 bases, there was a span of 20 bases. The CDR3 sequence: CASTRANSSPYEQYF. In nucleotides, the CDR3 is TGTGCCAGCACCCGAGCGAACTCCTCCCCTTACGAGCAGTACTTC.